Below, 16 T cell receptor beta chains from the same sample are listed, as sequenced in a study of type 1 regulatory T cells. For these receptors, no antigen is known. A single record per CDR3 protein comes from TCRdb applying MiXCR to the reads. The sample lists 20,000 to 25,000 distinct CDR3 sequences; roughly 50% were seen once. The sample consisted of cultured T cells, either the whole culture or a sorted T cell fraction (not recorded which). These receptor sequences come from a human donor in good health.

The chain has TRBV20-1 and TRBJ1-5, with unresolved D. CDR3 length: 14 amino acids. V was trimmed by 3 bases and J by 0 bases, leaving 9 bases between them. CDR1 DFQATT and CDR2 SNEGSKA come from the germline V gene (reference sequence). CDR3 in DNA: TGCAGTGCTAGGGGCCAGTATAGCAATCAGCCCCAGCATTTT. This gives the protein CSARGQYSNQPQHF.

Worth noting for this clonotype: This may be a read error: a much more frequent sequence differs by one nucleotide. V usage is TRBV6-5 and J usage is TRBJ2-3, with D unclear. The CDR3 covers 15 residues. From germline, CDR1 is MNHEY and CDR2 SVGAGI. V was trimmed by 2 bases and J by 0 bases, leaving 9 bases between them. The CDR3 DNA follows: TGTGCCAGCAGTTACGACGGCCTTAGCACAGATACGCAGTATTTT. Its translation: CASSYDGLSTDTQYF.

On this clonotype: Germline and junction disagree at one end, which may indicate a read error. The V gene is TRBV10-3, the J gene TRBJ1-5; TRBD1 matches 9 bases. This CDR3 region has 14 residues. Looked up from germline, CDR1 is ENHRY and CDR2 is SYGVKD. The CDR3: CAIRTGTGNQPQQF. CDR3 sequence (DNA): TGTGCCATCAGGACTGGGACAGGGAATCAGCCCCAGCAATTT.

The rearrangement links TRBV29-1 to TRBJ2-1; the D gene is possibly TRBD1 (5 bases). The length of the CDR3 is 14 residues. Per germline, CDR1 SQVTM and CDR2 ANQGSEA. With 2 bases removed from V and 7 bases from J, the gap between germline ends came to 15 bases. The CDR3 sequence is CSVETGVFYNEQFF. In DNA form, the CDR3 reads TGCAGCGTTGAAACAGGAGTGTTTTATAATGAGCAGTTCTTC.

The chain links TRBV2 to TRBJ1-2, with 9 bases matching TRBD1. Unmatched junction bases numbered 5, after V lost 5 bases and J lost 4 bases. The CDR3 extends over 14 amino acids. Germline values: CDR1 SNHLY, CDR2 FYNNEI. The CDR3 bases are TGTGCCAGCAGTCGGGACAGGGCGACCTATGGCTACACCTTC. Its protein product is CASSRDRATYGYTF.

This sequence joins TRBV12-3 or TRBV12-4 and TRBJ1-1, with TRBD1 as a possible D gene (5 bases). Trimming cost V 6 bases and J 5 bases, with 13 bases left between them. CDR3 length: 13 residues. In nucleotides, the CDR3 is TGTGCCAGCAGACAACCAGGGCCGACTGAAGCTTTCTTT. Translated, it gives CASRQPGPTEAFF.

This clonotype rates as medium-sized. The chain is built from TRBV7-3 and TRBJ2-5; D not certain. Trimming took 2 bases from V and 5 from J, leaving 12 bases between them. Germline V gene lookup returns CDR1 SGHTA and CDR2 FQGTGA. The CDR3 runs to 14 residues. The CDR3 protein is CASSLGGGSETQYF. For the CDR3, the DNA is TGTGCCAGCAGCTTAGGTGGCGGATCGGAGACCCAGTACTTC.

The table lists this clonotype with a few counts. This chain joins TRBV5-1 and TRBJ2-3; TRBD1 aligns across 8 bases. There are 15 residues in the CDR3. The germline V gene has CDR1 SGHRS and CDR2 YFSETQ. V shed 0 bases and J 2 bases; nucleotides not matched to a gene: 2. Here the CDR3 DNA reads TGCGCCAGCAGCTTGGCCCAGGGGGCCACAGATACGCAGTATTTT. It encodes CASSLAQGATDTQYF.

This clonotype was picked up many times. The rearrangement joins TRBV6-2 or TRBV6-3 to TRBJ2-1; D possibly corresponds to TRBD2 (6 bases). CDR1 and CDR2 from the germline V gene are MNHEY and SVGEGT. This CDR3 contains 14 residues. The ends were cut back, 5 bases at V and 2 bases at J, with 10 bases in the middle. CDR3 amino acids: CASSTSFPYNEQFF. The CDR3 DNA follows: TGTGCCAGCAGTACTAGCTTCCCCTACAATGAGCAGTTCTTC.

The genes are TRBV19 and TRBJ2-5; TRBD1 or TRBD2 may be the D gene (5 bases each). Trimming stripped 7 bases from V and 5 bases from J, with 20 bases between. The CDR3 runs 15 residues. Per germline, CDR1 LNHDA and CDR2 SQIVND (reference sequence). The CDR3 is CASNNISGRRETQYF. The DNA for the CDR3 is TGTGCCAGTAACAACATTTCGGGGCGTAGGGAGACCCAGTACTTC.

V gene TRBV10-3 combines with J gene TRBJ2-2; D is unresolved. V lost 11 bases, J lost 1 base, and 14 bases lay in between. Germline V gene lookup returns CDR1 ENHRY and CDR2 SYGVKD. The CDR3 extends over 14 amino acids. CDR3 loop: CAATDRGNTGELFF. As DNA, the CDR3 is TGTGCCGCTACCGACCGAGGGAACACCGGGGAGCTGTTTTTT.

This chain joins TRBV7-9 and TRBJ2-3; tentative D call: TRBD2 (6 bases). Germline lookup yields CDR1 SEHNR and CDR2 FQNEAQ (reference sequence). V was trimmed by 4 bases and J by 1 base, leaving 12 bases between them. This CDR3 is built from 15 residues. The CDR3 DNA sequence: TGTGCCAGCAGCTCCTCCCCGGGGGGCACAGATACGCAGTATTTT. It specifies CASSSSPGGTDTQYF.

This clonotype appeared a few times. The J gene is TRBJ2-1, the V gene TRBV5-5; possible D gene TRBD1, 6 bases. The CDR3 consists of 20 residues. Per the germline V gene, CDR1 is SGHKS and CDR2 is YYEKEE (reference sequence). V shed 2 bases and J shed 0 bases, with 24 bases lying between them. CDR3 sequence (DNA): TGTGCCAGCAGCTTAAGGGGAATCGGGCTAACAGGGAGCTCCTACAATGAGCAGTTCTTC. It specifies CASSLRGIGLTGSSYNEQFF.

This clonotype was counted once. CDR3 coding DNA: TGTGCCAGCAGCGAGAGGTTCAGGGGCGAGCAGTACTTC. Translating it yields CASSERFRGEQYF. The genes are TRBV11-2 and TRBJ2-7; D may be TRBD1 (6 bases). Trimming took 5 bases from V and 6 from J, leaving 14 bases between them. The CDR3 has 13 residues. CDR1 SGHAT and CDR2 FQNNGV come from the germline V gene.

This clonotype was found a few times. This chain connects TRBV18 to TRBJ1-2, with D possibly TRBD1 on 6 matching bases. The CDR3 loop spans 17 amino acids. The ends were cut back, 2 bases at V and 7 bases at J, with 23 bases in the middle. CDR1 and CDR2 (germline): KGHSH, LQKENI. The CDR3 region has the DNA TGTGCCAGCTCACCAAAGGCAGGTTCTACCTTGGGGGCTGGCTACACCTTC. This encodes CASSPKAGSTLGAGYTF.

CDR3 sequence reads: CASSLGQAMEKLFF. In nucleotides, the CDR3 is TGTGCCAGCAGTTTGGGACAGGCCATGGAAAAACTGTTTTTT. This sequence joins TRBV12-3 or TRBV12-4 and TRBJ1-4, with 8 bases fitting TRBD1. Trimming at V came to 3 bases and at J to 8 bases, leaving 5 bases not matched to a gene. The CDR3 covers 14 residues.